This T cell receptor (beta chain) is from a study of identical twins. MiXCR, run by TCRdb on the 5' RACE reads, gives a single entry per CDR3 protein. In the table there are some 440,000 distinct CDR3 sequences, 24% of which are singletons. V gave up 5 bases and J gave up 0 bases, with 4 bases separating them. Germline V gene sequence: CDR1 DFQATT, CDR2 SNEGSKA (reference sequence). CDR3 length equals 11 residues. These data were likewise used in another study, on T cells expressing NK-cell markers. That source notes: The sorts in several experiments were restricted to alpha-beta TCR T cells by an anti-gamma-delta TCR antibody. The same clonotypes also predominated in the CD3+CD56-NKG2C+ fraction of a few donors.

Sequenced sample: CD4+ T cells sorted from blood. The origin of this receptor is a young woman in good health. The rearrangement links TRBV20-1 to TRBJ2-5; D is uncertain. The CDR3: CSARHQETQYF. CDR3 bases: TGCAGTGCTCGACACCAAGAGACCCAGTACTTC.